A selection of T cell receptor beta chains follows, all from one sample in a study of lymphopenia after photon versus proton radiotherapy. Sequencing was performed with immunoSEQ multiplex PCR; in TCRdb, only in-frame clones are kept and a portion is missing. Among roughly 25,000 clones, 85% to 90% were seen once, and the ten largest hold 5% to 5.5%. Sequencing was performed on peripheral blood, taken from a patient treated with photon-based radiotherapy. Source of these receptors: a young man with gastric cancer. CDR3s include the opening cysteine and the closing phenylalanine or tryptophan.

V | length | CDR3
TRBV6-6 | 16 | CASSYVLAGGFDEQYF
TRBV9 | 16 | CASSPLSGDTNTEAFF
TRBV5-4 | 11 | CASSSPYEQYF
TRBV5-8 | 17 | CASSLVFSRGSSYEQYF
TRBV29-1 | 12 | CSATRVNTEAFF
TRBV7-9 | 13 | CASSPEGFRPQHF
TRBV2 | 15 | CASSRGTRTNEKLFF
TRBV7-9 | 13 | CASSSDYQETQYF
TRBV7-8 | 15 | CASSEGTVNNSPLHF
TRBV27 | 16 | CASSSGRDLVAGELFF
TRBV7-2 | 15 | CASRLAGGPMETQYF
TRBV6-1 | 12 | CASSPLNYEQYF
TRBV5-1 | 13 | CASSLGANTEAFF
TRBV15 | 14 | CATSEGTGPYEQYF
TRBV23-1 | 21 | CASSLCFPGQGYYSGANVLTF
TRBV7-9 | 16 | CASTRGAGASNQPQHF